Listed below are T cell receptor beta chains from one sample, sequenced in a study of Tregs in tolerant kidney transplant recipients. TCRdb keeps only in-frame clones here, not all; method: immunoSEQ multiplex PCR. The sample gives some 110,000 clones, roughly 93% of which show up once; roughly 0.61% is in the top ten. Sequencing input: CD4+ T cells from blood. The origin of the receptors is a human donor in good health. The CDR3 runs from the conserved cysteine through the conserved F or W. D genes are given only for firm matches. Clone sizes are given selectively: once, few, many, or a class where the clone is expanded.

v_call	cdr3_length	d_call	clone_size	j_call	cdr3_aa	cdr3_nt
TRBV6-6	11	.	once	TRBJ1-3	CAGPSGNTIYF	TGTGCCGGACCCTCTGGAAACACCATATATTTT
TRBV4-1	16	TRBD1	.	TRBJ1-3	CASSLTGGPSGNTIYF	TGCGCCAGCAGCCTGACAGGGGGTCCCTCTGGAAACACCATATATTTT
TRBV11-2	15	.	.	TRBJ2-2	CASSSQGTNTGELFF	TGTGCCAGCAGCTCCCAGGGGACGAACACCGGGGAGCTGTTTTTT
TRBV5-1	16	.	.	TRBJ2-2	CATQELGAGVTGELFF	TGCGCCACCCAAGAACTGGGGGCAGGGGTCACCGGGGAGCTGTTTTTT
TRBV5-1	14	.	.	TRBJ1-1	CASNQDGRNTEAFF	TGCGCCAGCAACCAGGACGGCCGAAACACTGAAGCTTTCTTT
TRBV2	15	.	.	TRBJ2-5	CASSPHPWPEETQYF	TGTGCCAGCAGTCCTCACCCTTGGCCAGAAGAGACCCAGTACTTC
TRBV14	14	.	.	TRBJ2-7	CASSSPGHTYEQYF	TGTGCCAGCAGTTCACCGGGCCACACCTACGAGCAGTACTTC
TRBV11-2	12	.	.	TRBJ2-5	CASSLVPATQYF	TGTGCCAGCAGCTTAGTACCAGCCACCCAGTACTTC
TRBV6-5	14	.	.	TRBJ2-1	CASKSGTSYNEQFF	TGTGCCAGCAAAAGCGGTACCTCCTACAATGAGCAGTTCTTC
TRBV6-5	14	.	few	TRBJ1-5	CASSRSGLNQPQHF	TGTGCCAGCAGCCGCTCAGGGTTGAATCAGCCCCAGCATTTT
TRBV11-3	15	.	.	TRBJ2-1	CASSHRHSSYNEQFF	TGTGCCAGCAGCCATCGACATAGCTCCTACAATGAGCAGTTCTTC
TRBV28	17	TRBD1	.	TRBJ2-5	CASSSPPLRDRGKTQYF	TGTGCCAGCAGTTCCCCCCCTCTTCGTGACAGGGGAAAGACCCAGTACTTC
TRBV19	14	TRBD1	.	TRBJ2-7	CASSRGQGAREQYF	TGTGCCAGTAGTAGGGGACAGGGGGCGAGAGAGCAGTACTTC
TRBV19	13	.	.	TRBJ1-1	CASRGGRNTEAFF	TGTGCCAGTAGGGGCGGGAGGAACACTGAAGCTTTCTTT
TRBV2	12	.	once	TRBJ1-1	CAPGTVSAEAFF	TGTGCCCCCGGGACGGTCTCGGCTGAAGCTTTCTTT
TRBV19	14	.	few	TRBJ1-2	CASSPPGHRGGYTF	TGTGCCAGTAGCCCCCCCGGACACAGAGGAGGCTACACCTTC
TRBV11-2	12	.	.	TRBJ1-1	CASSRLAPEAFF	TGTGCCAGCAGCAGGTTGGCCCCTGAAGCTTTCTTT
TRBV7-9	15	TRBD2	once	TRBJ2-1	CASSLGTSFSNEQFF	TGTGCCAGCAGCTTAGGGACTAGCTTCTCCAATGAGCAGTTCTTC
TRBV6-5	15	TRBD1	.	TRBJ2-2	CASRDRASITGELFF	TGTGCCAGCAGGGACAGGGCCTCCATAACCGGGGAGCTGTTTTTT
TRBV4-2	16	.	.	TRBJ1-4	CASSQDLRGVNEKLFF	TGTGCCAGCAGCCAAGATCTGCGGGGGGTTAATGAAAAACTGTTTTTT
TRBV7-2	14	.	.	TRBJ2-5	CASSSRGRRETQYF	TGTGCCAGCAGCTCCCGGGGCAGGCGGGAGACCCAGTACTTC
TRBV2	16	.	.	TRBJ2-2	CASSGQGGGNTGELFF	TGTGCCAGCAGTGGGCAGGGTGGCGGAAACACCGGGGAGCTGTTTTTT
TRBV5-1	14	TRBD2	once	TRBJ2-1	CASSSGPGGNEQFF	TGCGCCAGCAGCTCTGGTCCCGGGGGGAATGAGCAGTTCTTC
TRBV9	13	.	.	TRBJ2-3	CASSAFSADTQYF	TGTGCCAGCAGCGCCTTCTCCGCAGATACGCAGTATTTT
TRBV6-6	11	TRBD1	.	TRBJ1-2	CATRRGLGYTF	TGTGCCACCCGGAGGGGGCTTGGCTACACCTTC
TRBV6-6	14	.	.	TRBJ1-2	CASSSATGYYGYTF	TGTGCCAGCAGTTCAGCCACAGGCTACTATGGCTACACCTTC
TRBV27	18	TRBD2	.	TRBJ2-6	CASSLVLAGGSGANVLTF	TGTGCCAGCAGTTTAGTCCTAGCGGGAGGTTCCGGGGCCAACGTCCTGACTTTC
TRBV2	15	TRBD2	.	TRBJ2-3	CASSPRRGDTDTQYF	TGTGCCAGCAGCCCTAGGCGGGGGGACACAGATACGCAGTATTTT
TRBV5-1	17	TRBD1	.	TRBJ2-2	CASSLPARGRHTGELFF	TGCGCCAGCAGCTTGCCTGCGAGGGGGCGCCACACCGGGGAGCTGTTTTTT
TRBV7-2	15	.	.	TRBJ2-2	CASISGTGLRGELFF	TGTGCCAGCATCTCGGGGACTGGATTGAGAGGGGAGCTGTTTTTT
TRBV7-3	13	.	.	TRBJ2-3	CASTPSPGNTQYF	TGTGCCAGCACCCCCTCTCCTGGAAATACGCAGTATTTT
TRBV2	12	.	few	TRBJ1-1	CASSDARGEAFF	TGTGCCAGCAGTGACGCTAGGGGCGAAGCTTTCTTT
TRBV25-1	15	TRBD2	.	TRBJ2-1	CASSDGAGGYNEQFF	TGTGCCAGCAGTGACGGGGCGGGAGGGTACAATGAGCAGTTCTTC
TRBV6-4	13	.	.	TRBJ2-1	CASSDSQHNEQFF	TGTGCCAGCAGTGACTCCCAGCACAATGAGCAGTTCTTC
TRBV7-9	13	.	.	TRBJ1-1	CASSFDQNTEAFF	TGTGCCAGCAGCTTCGATCAGAACACTGAAGCTTTCTTT
TRBV19	15	.	.	TRBJ1-5	CASKGSWGQNQPQHF	TGTGCCAGTAAGGGTAGTTGGGGACAAAATCAGCCCCAGCATTTT
TRBV2	17	TRBD2	.	TRBJ2-1	CASSPIRTSGAYNEQFF	TGTGCCAGCAGTCCCATTCGGACTAGCGGGGCCTACAATGAGCAGTTCTTC
TRBV30	14	.	.	TRBJ2-5	CAWSVIQGQETQYF	TGTGCCTGGAGTGTAATCCAGGGCCAAGAGACCCAGTACTTC
TRBV5-1	15	TRBD2	.	TRBJ2-5	CASSPDSSGGETQYF	TGCGCCAGCAGCCCAGACTCTAGCGGCGGGGAGACCCAGTACTTC
TRBV18	15	.	.	TRBJ2-7	CASSPDLLSSYEQYF	TGTGCCAGCTCACCTGACCTATTGAGCTCCTACGAGCAGTACTTC
TRBV29-1	11	.	.	TRBJ1-1	CSTARNTEAFF	TGCAGCACAGCGAGAAACACTGAAGCTTTCTTT
TRBV4-1	17	TRBD1	.	TRBJ1-4	CASSQFPRGGSSEKLFF	TGCGCCAGCAGCCAGTTTCCCAGGGGGGGCTCGAGTGAAAAACTGTTTTTT
TRBV14	14	TRBD1	.	TRBJ2-7	CASSQGQGTYEQYF	TGTGCCAGCAGCCAAGGACAGGGTACCTACGAGCAGTACTTC
TRBV5-1	13	.	.	TRBJ2-7	CAILPRLAGEQYF	TGCGCCATCCTTCCCCGTTTAGCTGGGGAGCAGTACTTC
TRBV6-5	14	.	few	TRBJ1-2	CASSTWGEKYGYTF	TGTGCCAGCAGTACCTGGGGAGAGAAGTATGGCTACACCTTC
TRBV9	14	.	.	TRBJ1-2	CASSVGGQGYGYTF	TGTGCCAGCAGCGTAGGGGGGCAGGGCTATGGCTACACCTTC
TRBV29-1	14	.	.	TRBJ1-2	CSAVAPAGLGGYTF	TGCAGCGCCGTGGCCCCCGCAGGGCTTGGCGGCTACACCTTC
TRBV2	14	TRBD2	.	TRBJ2-7	CASSRLAGGYEQYF	TGTGCCAGCTCTAGACTAGCGGGGGGGTACGAGCAGTACTTC